The clone carrying this T cell receptor (beta chain) was recorded many times. TCRdb used MiXCR to reprocess the RACE reads, holding one entry per CDR3 protein. The sample yields about 110,000 distinct CDR3 sequences, roughly 11% seen once. The time point: patch test 1, 2 weeks after DPC sensitization. Sample treatment: therapeutic diphenylcyclopropenone sensitization with weekly scalp DPC. CDR1 is KGHSH, CDR2 LQKENI, per germline. This CDR3 is built from 13 residues. V lost 5 bases and J 1 base, leaving 5 bases between the germline ends. This sample is part of a study of human T cells and chemical hapten exposure.

Sequenced here: whole blood, sampled in connection with sensitization to the hapten diphenylcyclopropenone (DPC). This sequence joins TRBV18 and TRBJ2-2; D call uncertain. The clonotype was recovered from a woman aged 40 to 55 with alopecia areata. Some clones in this sample may be carry-over from other donors' samples. CDR3 region: CASSRQNTGELFF. The CDR3 coding sequence is TGTGCCAGCTCAAGACAGAACACCGGGGAGCTGTTTTTT.